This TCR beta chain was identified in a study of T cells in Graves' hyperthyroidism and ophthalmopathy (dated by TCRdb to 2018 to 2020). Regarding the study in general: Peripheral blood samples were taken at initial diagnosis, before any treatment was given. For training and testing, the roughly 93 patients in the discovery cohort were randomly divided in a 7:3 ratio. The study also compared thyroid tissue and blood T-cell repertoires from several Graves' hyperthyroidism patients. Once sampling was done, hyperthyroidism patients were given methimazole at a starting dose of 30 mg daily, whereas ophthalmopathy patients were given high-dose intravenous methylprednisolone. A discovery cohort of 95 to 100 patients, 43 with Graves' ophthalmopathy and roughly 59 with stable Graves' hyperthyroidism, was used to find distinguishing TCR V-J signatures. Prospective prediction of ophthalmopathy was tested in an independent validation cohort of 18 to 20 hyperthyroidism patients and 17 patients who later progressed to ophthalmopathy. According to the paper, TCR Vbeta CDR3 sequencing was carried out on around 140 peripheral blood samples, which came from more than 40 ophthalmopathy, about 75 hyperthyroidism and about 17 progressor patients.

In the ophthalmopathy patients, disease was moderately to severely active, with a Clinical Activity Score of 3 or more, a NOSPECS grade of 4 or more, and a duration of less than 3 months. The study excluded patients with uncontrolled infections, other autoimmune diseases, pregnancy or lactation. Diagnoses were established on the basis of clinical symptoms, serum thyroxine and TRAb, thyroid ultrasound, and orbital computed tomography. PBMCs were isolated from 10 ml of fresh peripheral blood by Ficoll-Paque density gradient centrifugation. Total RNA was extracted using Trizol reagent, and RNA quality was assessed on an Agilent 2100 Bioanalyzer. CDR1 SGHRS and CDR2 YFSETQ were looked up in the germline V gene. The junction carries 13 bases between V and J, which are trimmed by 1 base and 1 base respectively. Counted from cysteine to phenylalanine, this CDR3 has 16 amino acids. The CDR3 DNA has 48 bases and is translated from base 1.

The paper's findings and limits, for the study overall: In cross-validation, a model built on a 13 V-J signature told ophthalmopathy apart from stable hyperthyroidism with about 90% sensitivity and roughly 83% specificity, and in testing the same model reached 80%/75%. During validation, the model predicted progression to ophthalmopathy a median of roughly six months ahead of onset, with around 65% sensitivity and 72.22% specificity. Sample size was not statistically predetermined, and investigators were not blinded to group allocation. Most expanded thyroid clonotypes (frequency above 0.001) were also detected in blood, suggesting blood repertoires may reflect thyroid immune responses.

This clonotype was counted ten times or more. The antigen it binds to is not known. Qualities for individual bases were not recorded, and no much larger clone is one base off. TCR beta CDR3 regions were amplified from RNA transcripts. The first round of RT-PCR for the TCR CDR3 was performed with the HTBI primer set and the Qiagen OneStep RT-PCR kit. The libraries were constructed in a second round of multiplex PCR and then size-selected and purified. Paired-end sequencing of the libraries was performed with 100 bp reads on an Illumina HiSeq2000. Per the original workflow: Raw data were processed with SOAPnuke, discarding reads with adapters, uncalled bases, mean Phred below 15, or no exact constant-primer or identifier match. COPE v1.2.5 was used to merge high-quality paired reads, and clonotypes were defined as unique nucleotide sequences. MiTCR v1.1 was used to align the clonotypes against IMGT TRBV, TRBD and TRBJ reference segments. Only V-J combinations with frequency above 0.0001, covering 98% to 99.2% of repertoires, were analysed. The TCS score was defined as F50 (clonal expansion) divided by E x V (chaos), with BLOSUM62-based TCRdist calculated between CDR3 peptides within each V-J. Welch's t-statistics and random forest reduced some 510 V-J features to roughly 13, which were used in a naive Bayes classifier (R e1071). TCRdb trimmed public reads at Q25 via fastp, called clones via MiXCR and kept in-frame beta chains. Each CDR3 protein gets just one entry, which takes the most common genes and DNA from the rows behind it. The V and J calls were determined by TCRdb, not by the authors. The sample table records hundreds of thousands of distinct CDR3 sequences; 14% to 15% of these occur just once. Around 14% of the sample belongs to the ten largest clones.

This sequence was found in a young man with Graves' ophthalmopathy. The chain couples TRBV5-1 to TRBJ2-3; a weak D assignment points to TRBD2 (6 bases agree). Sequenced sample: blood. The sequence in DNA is TGCGCCAGCAGCTTGCTTGGCGGGATGGGCACAGATACGCAGTATTTT. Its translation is CASSLLGGMGTDTQYF.